These 14 T cell receptor beta chains share one sample of origin, sequenced in a study of cytomegalovirus exposure and HLA in healthy donors. The primer mix had 60 Vbeta and 13 Jbeta primers. Sequencing was performed with immunoSEQ multiplex PCR; in TCRdb, only in-frame clones are kept and a portion is missing. The table records around 140,000 clones, 75% of them present only once. Input material: PBMCs. The receptors derive from a man aged 25-40 years in good health and CMV-seronegative.

The chain has TRBV5-3 and TRBJ2-7; the match to TRBD2 covers 10 bases. TRBV5-3 is labeled an ORF, and its function is uncertain. Trimming cost V 4 bases and J 4 bases; bases outside gene matches: 8. The CDR3 sequence is 15 residues long. DNA of the CDR3: TGTGCCAGAAGCCACAAAGCGGGGGGGCGGTACGAGCAGTACTTC. Amino acid sequence: CARSHKAGGRYEQYF.

The CDR3 region is CASSKGGDRSPSGNEKLFF. CDR3 DNA: TGTGCCAGCAGCAAAGGCGGGGACAGGAGTCCCTCCGGTAATGAAAAACTGTTTTTT. The V call is TRBV21-1, the J call TRBJ1-4; TRBD1 is taken as the D call from the table, unchecked against the DNA. TRBV21-1 constitutes a pseudogene. This CDR3 contains 19 residues.

This chain links TRBV18 with TRBJ1-3; a possible D gene is TRBD1 (6 bases). The CDR3 has 16 residues. The germline CDR1 and CDR2 sequences are KGHSH and LQKENI. The germline V and J ends were trimmed by 6 bases and 2 bases, with 17 bases remaining between them. The CDR3 region is CASSANGGATGNTIYF. The CDR3 nucleotides read TGTGCCAGCTCCGCGAACGGGGGGGCGACTGGAAACACCATATATTTT.

The chain has TRBV27 and TRBJ2-1; D unclear. This CDR3 contains 13 residues. Germline CDR1 reads MNHEY; CDR2 reads SMNVEV (reference sequence). Trimming took 5 bases from V and 8 from J, leaving 13 bases between them. In DNA, the CDR3 is TGTGCCAGCAGTACACCGTCTGATCATGAGCAGTTCTTC. Translated: CASSTPSDHEQFF.

This sequence joins TRBV2 and TRBJ1-2, with D possibly being TRBD1 (6 bases). Per the germline V gene, CDR1 is SNHLY and CDR2 is FYNNEI. The V end was cut by 7 bases, the J end by 13 bases, with 22 bases between. This CDR3 region has 13 residues. CDR3 region: CASTVRGRPGSTF. The CDR3 nucleotides read TGTGCCAGCACCGTCAGGGGACGGCCCGGGTCCACCTTC.

This rearrangement joins TRBV7-3 to TRBJ2-3; 11 bases are shared with TRBD2. Germline V gene sequence: CDR1 SGHTA, CDR2 FQGTGA. The CDR3 covers 16 residues. J lost 6 bases, V lost 5 bases, and 10 bases had no gene match. The CDR3 bases are TGTGCCAGCAGCCCATTTAGCGGGGGGGCGCTGGATACGCAGTATTTT. Translated: CASSPFSGGALDTQYF.

The rearrangement uses TRBV4-1 and TRBJ1-2; 8 bases map to TRBD1. The germline V gene has CDR1 MGHRA and CDR2 YSYEKL. The CDR3 covers 17 residues. The V gene end was trimmed by 4 bases and the J gene end by 4 bases; junction bases not matched to a gene: 14. The CDR3, as DNA: TGCGCCAGCAGCCTCAGCCCCCTGTCCGGGACAGGCTATGGCTACACCTTC. It codes for CASSLSPLSGTGYGYTF.

V is TRBV7-9 and J is TRBJ2-7; perhaps TRBD2 as D (5 bases). This CDR3 comprises 14 residues. Germline V CDR1 and CDR2: SEHNR, FQNEAQ (reference sequence). V lost 2 bases and J lost 4, with 12 bases in between. CDR3 protein: CASSLQAGLYEQYF. DNA of the CDR3: TGTGCCAGCAGCTTACAAGCCGGACTTTACGAGCAGTACTTC.

This sequence joins TRBV2 and TRBJ2-7; D is unclear. The CDR3 extends over 11 amino acids. Germline loops: CDR1 SNHLY, CDR2 FYNNEI. V was cut by 8 bases and J by 2 bases, with 7 bases left in between. The CDR3 here is CASRGTYEQYF. The CDR3 nucleotides read TGTGCCAGCCGTGGTACCTACGAGCAGTACTTC.

The sample holds one count of this clone. V is TRBV18 and J is TRBJ1-3; no firm D call. The V and J ends lost 5 bases and 4 bases respectively, with 18 bases between them. The CDR3 loop spans 16 amino acids. Germline-derived CDR1 and CDR2 are KGHSH and LQKENI. CDR3 in DNA: TGTGCCAGCTCATCGGCAGCGAGGGCCTACGGAAACACCATATATTTT. This encodes CASSSAARAYGNTIYF.

This clone has only one observation. This sequence joins TRBV9 and TRBJ2-7, with TRBD2 identical over 10 bases. Germline V lookup: CDR1 SGDLS, CDR2 YYNGEE. V gave up 2 bases and J gave up 6 bases; unmatched junction bases: 8. The CDR3 totals 15 residues. CDR3 sequence (DNA): TGTGCCAGCAGCGTGTCTAGCGGGAGTTCGTTCGAGCAGTACTTC. Translating gives CASSVSSGSSFEQYF. Full variable domain (remainder filled in from reference TRBV9 and TRBJ2-7): DSGVTQTPKHLITATGQRVTLRCSPRSGDLSVYWYQQSLDQGLQFLIQYYNGEERAKGNILERFSAQQFPDLHSELNLSSLELGDSALYFCASSVSSGSSFEQYFGPGTRLTVT.

This clone has a single count. The chain links TRBV6-1 to TRBJ2-5, with D perhaps TRBD1 (6 bases). V was trimmed by 4 bases and J by 5 bases, leaving 11 bases between them. The germline V gene encodes CDR1 MNHNS and CDR2 SASEGT. The CDR3 runs 13 residues. The CDR3 reads CASSAHRAETQYF. CDR3 nucleotide sequence: TGTGCCAGCAGTGCCCACAGGGCCGAGACCCAGTACTTC.

This CDR3 reads CASSPTSGWNTEAFF. The CDR3 coding sequence is TGTGCCAGCAGTCCGACCTCCGGGTGGAACACTGAAGCTTTCTTT. V and J are TRBV28 and TRBJ1-1; D ambiguous. Trimming pared 5 bases from V and 1 base from J, leaving 14 bases between. CDR3 length: 15 residues. The germline gives CDR1 MDHEN, CDR2 SYDVKM.

In this sample, this clone turned up a few times. The chain links TRBV11-3 to TRBJ2-7, with D maybe TRBD2 (6 bases). Per the germline V gene, CDR1 is SGHNT and CDR2 is YENEEA. The CDR3 contains 14 residues. V was clipped by 6 bases and J by 0 bases, with 12 bases between them. CDR3 coding DNA: TGTGCCAGCAGTGCGGGACGGAGCTCCTACGAGCAGTACTTC. Its translation is CASSAGRSSYEQYF. Full variable domain (rest looked up from reference TRBV11-3 and TRBJ2-7): EAGVVQSPRYKIIEKKQPVAFWCNPISGHNTLYWYLQNLGQGPELLIRYENEEAVDDSQLPKDRFSAERLKGVDSTLKIQPAELGDSAVYLCASSAGRSSYEQYFGPGTRLTVT.